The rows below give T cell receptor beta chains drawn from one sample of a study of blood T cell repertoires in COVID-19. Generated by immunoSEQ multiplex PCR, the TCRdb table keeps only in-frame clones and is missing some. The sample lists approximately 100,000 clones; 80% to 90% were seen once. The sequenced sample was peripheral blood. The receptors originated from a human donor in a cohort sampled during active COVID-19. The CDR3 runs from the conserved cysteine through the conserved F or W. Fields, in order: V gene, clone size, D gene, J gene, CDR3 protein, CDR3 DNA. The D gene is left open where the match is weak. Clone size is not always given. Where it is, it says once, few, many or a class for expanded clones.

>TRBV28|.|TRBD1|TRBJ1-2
CASSLEYQGAHGYTF
TGTGCCAGCAGTTTAGAGTACCAGGGGGCCCATGGCTACACCTTC
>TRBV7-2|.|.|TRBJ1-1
CASSLVHRARTEAFF
TGTGCCAGCAGCTTAGTTCACAGGGCAAGAACTGAAGCTTTCTTT
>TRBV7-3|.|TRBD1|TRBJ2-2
CASSLTGTGNTGELFF
TGTGCCAGCAGCTTAACTGGGACAGGAAACACCGGGGAGCTGTTTTTT
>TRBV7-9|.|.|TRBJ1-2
CASSQSVQGYGYTF
TGTGCCAGCAGTCAATCCGTTCAGGGATATGGCTACACCTTC
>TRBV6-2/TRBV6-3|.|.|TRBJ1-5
CASSPENNQPQHF
TGTGCCAGCAGCCCAGAGAACAATCAGCCCCAGCATTTT
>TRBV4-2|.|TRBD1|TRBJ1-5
CASSQGGTGINQPQHF
TGTGCCAGCAGCCAAGGTGGGACAGGGATTAATCAGCCCCAGCATTTT
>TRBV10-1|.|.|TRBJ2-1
CASAKGANEQFF
TGCGCCTCAGCCAAAGGGGCGAATGAGCAGTTCTTC
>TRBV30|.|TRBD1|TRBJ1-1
CAWGDRGPREAFF
TGTGCCTGGGGTGACAGGGGACCTCGGGAAGCTTTCTTT
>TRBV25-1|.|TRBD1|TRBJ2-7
CAIPGQGASAPLEQYF
TGTGCCATACCGGGACAGGGGGCCTCGGCCCCACTCGAGCAGTACTTC
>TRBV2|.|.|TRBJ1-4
CASSPQALNEKLFF
TGTGCCAGCAGTCCACAGGCGCTTAATGAAAAACTGTTTTTT
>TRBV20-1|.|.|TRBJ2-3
CSASGRSTDTQYF
TGCAGTGCTAGTGGTCGGTCCACAGATACGCAGTATTTT
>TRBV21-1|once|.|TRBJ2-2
CASSGPGGRHSGELFF
TGTGCCAGCAGCGGACCAGGGGGCCGACATTCTGGGGAGCTGTTTTTT
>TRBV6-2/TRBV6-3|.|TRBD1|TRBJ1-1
CASSPTLGDRPSSPAFF
TGTGCCAGCAGCCCCACCCTCGGGGACAGGCCGTCATCCCCGGCTTTCTTT
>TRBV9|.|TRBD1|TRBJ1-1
CASSVSGGPNTEAFF
TGTGCCAGCAGCGTATCAGGGGGACCGAACACTGAAGCTTTCTTT
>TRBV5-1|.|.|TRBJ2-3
CASGLLNTDTQYF
TGCGCCAGCGGGCTCCTGAACACAGATACGCAGTATTTT
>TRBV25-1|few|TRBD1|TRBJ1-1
CASEGQGGTEAFF
TGTGCCTCCGAGGGACAGGGGGGCACTGAAGCTTTCTTT
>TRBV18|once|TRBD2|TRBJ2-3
CASSRPRGGLNTQYF
TGTGCCAGCTCACGGCCCCGGGGGGGCCTGAATACGCAGTATTTT
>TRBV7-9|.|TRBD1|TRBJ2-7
CASSWDRGQNEQYF
TGTGCCAGCAGCTGGGACAGGGGGCAAAACGAGCAGTACTTC
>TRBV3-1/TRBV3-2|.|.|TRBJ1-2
CASSQGAQGSYGYTF
TGTGCCAGCAGCCAAGGGGCCCAGGGGAGCTATGGCTACACCTTC
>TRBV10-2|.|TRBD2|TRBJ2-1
CASRPSGGALSEQFF
TGCGCCAGCAGACCCAGCGGGGGGGCCTTAAGTGAGCAGTTCTTC
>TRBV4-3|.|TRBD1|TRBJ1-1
CASSPGQVNTEAFF
TGCGCCAGCAGCCCGGGACAGGTAAACACTGAAGCTTTCTTT
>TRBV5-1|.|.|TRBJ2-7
CASSSQGGDYEQYF
TGCGCCAGCAGCTCCCAGGGTGGGGATTACGAGCAGTACTTC
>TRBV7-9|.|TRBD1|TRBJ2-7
CASSLTLGTAFYEQYF
TGTGCCAGCAGTCTTACTCTCGGGACAGCCTTCTACGAGCAGTACTTC
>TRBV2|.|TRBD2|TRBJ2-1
CASSEVSGMTNEQFF
TGTGCCAGCAGTGAGGTTAGCGGGATGACCAATGAGCAGTTCTTC
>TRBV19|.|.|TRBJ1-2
CASSISGYGYTF
TGTGCCAGTAGTATCTCGGGCTATGGCTACACCTTC
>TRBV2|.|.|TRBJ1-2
CASSEALLTVYGYTF
TGTGCCAGCAGTGAAGCGCTTCTGACAGTTTATGGCTACACCTTC